This T cell receptor (beta chain) is from a study of control samples from healthy donors and cancer patients (dated by TCRdb to about 2020). From the cysteine through the phenylalanine, the CDR3 covers 13 amino acids. The retained sequence is limited to the CDR3, 39 bases, with the frame set at the first base. V has 7 bases trimmed and J has 6 bases trimmed; junction bases matching no gene number 5. In the germline V gene (reference sequence), CDR1 corresponds to LNHDA and CDR2 to SQIVND. This clone was recorded once. No antigen is known for it. Per-base quality was not reported, and no clone a single base away is much larger than it. To prepare the library, the immunoSEQ multiplex PCR assay was applied. TCRdb limited this immuneACCESS table to in-frame rearrangements with V and J called. A share of clones is missing; checked studies link under half to unresolved V genes, and the rest is unexplained. This sample holds over 40,000 clones; roughly 90% were observed only once. Roughly 43% of the sample belongs to the ten largest clones.

Sequencing was performed on PBMCs. The rearranged chain carries TRBV19 and TRBJ1-2, with TRBD1 matching 10 junction bases. This TCR derives from a man between 45 and 60 years old with head and neck cancer. The DNA is as follows: TGTGCCAGTATCCCGGGACAGGGGCATGGCTACACCTTC. Translated, it reads CASIPGQGHGYTF.